The sequence of this T cell receptor beta chain was determined in a study of cytomegalovirus exposure and HLA in healthy donors. The CDR3 length is 14 residues. Per the germline V gene, CDR1 is SEHNR and CDR2 is FQNEAQ (reference sequence). V was pared by 4 bases and J by 3 bases, with 6 bases of the junction left unmatched. Researchers ran the PCR with 60 Vbeta and 13 Jbeta primers. Measured with immunoSEQ multiplex PCR; TCRdb has only the in-frame clones, and not every one. The sample comprises 100,000 to 150,000 clones, around 75% of which are singletons, and 3% to 3.5% rests with the top ten. This receptor was taken from a woman between 50 and 59 years old in good health and CMV-seronegative. Sequenced input: PBMCs. The rearrangement uses TRBV7-9 and TRBJ2-7; 7 bases align to TRBD2. The CDR3 region has the DNA TGTGCCAGCAGCTCAGCTAGCGGTGACTACGAGCAGTACTTC. Protein product: CASSSASGDYEQYF. Combining the CDR3 with reference TRBV7-9 and TRBJ2-7 gives the whole variable domain DTGVSQNPRHKITKRGQNVTFRCDPISEHNRLYWYRQTLGQGPEFLTYFQNEAQLEKSRLLSDRFSAERPKGSFSTLEIQRTEQGDSAMYLCASSSASGDYEQYFGPGTRLTVT.